This entry concerns a single TCR beta chain. Its cognate antigen is unknown. This record belongs to a study of T cell repertoires in cytomegalovirus infection. Study as a whole: Public signatures in TCR beta pointed to CMV infection and matching HLA type.

MiXCR, applied by TCRdb to the reads, yields one record per CDR3 protein. The sample yields 200,000 or so distinct CDR3 sequences, approximately 19% seen once. Points from the study as a whole: CMV-specific HLA-C-restricted TCR beta clonotypes dominated the ex vivo response. Cumulative frequency of public TCR beta families picked out carriers of CMV plus the relevant HLA.

Trimming took 5 bases from V and 1 from J, leaving 12 bases between them. The CDR3 contains 15 residues. Germline V gene sequence: CDR1 LNHNV, CDR2 YYDKDF (reference sequence). Sample: PBMCs. The TCR sequence derives from a human donor in good health (CMV status not recorded). Some clones in this sample may be carry-over from other donors' samples. The rearrangement joins TRBV15 to TRBJ2-1, with D possibly TRBD1 on 6 matching bases. CDR3 in amino acids: CATSYDRLSYNEQFF. The CDR3 nucleotides are TGTGCCACCAGCTACGACAGGCTTTCCTACAATGAGCAGTTCTTC.